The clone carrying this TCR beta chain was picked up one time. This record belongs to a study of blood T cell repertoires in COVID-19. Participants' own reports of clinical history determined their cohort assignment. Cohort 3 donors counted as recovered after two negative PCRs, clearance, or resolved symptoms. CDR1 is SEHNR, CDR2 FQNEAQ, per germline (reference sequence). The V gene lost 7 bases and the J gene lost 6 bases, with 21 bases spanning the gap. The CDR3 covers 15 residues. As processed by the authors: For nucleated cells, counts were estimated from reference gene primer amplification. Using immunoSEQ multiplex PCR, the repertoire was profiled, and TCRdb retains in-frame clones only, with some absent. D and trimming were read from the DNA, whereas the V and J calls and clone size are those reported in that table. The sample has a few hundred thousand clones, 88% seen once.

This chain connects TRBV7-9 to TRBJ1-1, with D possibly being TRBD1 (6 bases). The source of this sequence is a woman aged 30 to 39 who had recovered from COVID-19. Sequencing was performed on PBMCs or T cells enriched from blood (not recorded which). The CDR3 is CASINPPGHNAEAFF. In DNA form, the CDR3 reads TGTGCCAGCATCAACCCGCCGGGACACAACGCTGAAGCTTTCTTT.